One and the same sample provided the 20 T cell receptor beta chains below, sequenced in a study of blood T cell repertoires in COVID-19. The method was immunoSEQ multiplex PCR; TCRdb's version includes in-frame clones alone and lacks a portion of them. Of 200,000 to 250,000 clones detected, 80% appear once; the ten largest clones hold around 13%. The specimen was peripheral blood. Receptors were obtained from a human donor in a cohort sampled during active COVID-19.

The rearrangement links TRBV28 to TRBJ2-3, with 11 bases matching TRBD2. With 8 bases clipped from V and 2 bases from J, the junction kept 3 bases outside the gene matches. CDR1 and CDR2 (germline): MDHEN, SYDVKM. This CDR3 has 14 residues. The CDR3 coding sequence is TGTGCCAGCCGACTAGCGGGACACACAGATACGCAGTATTTT. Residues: CASRLAGHTDTQYF.

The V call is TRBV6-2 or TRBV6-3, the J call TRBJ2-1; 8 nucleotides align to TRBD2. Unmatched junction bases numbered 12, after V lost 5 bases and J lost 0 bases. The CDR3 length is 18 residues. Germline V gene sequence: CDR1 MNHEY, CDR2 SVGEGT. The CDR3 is CASSPSVSGAASYNEQFF. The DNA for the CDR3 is TGTGCCAGCAGTCCAAGTGTTAGCGGGGCGGCCTCCTACAATGAGCAGTTCTTC.

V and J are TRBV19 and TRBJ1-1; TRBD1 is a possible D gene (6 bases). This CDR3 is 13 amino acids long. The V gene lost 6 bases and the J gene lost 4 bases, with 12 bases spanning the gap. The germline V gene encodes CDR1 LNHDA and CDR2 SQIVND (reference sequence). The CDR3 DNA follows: TGTGCCAGTAGCCCAGCCAGGGGCACTGAAGCTTTCTTT. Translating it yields CASSPARGTEAFF.

As DNA, the CDR3 is TGTGCCAGCAGCTCGGGGGGGGTAGCGGGAGTCTCCGAGCAGTACTTC. Translation: CASSSGGVAGVSEQYF. The rearrangement uses TRBV11-3 and TRBJ2-7; TRBD2 aligns across 9 bases. This CDR3 has 16 residues. The V gene's germline CDR1 is SGHNT and CDR2 YENEEA. V lost 4 bases to trimming and J lost 6 bases; unmatched junction nucleotides: 13.

CDR3 sequence reads: CATSRGQGYESYEQYF. Here the CDR3 DNA reads TGTGCCACCAGCAGAGGACAGGGGTATGAGTCCTACGAGCAGTACTTC. The gene calls are TRBV15 and TRBJ2-7; TRBD1 matches 8 bases. The J segment lost 1 base and the V segment lost 1 base, leaving 6 bases of the junction unmatched. This CDR3 contains 16 residues. Germline CDR1 LNHNV, CDR2 YYDKDF (reference sequence).

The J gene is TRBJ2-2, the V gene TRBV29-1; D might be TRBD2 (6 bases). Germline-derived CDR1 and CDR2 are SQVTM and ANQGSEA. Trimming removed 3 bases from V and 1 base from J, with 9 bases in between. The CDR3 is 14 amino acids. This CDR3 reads CSVEPSENTGELFF. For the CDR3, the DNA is TGCAGCGTTGAGCCTAGCGAGAACACCGGGGAGCTGTTTTTT.

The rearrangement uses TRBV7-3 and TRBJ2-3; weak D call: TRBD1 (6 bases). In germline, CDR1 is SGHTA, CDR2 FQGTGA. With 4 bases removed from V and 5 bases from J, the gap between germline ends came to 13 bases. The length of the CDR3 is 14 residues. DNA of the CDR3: TGTGCCAGCAGCTCCGACAGGTTCAGAGATACGCAGTATTTT. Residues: CASSSDRFRDTQYF.

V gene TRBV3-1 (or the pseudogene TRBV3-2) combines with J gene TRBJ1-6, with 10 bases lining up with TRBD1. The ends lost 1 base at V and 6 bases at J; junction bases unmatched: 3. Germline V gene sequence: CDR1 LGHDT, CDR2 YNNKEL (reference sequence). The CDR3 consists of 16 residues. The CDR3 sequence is CASSQAGTGANSPLHF. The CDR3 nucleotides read TGTGCCAGCAGCCAAGCCGGGACAGGGGCTAATTCACCCCTCCACTTT.

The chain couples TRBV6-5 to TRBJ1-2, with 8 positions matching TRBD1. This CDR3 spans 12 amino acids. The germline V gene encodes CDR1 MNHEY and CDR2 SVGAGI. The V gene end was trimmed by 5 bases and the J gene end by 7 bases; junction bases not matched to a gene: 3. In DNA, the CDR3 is TGTGCCAGCAGTCAACAGGGGGGTGGCTACACCTTC. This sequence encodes CASSQQGGGYTF.

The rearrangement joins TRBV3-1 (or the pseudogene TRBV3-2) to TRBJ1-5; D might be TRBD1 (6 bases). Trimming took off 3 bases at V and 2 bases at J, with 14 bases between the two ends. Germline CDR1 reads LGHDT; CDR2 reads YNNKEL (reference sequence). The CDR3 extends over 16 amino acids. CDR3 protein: CASSHTRQARNQPQHF. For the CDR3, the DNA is TGTGCCAGCAGCCACACTAGACAGGCCCGCAATCAGCCCCAGCATTTT.

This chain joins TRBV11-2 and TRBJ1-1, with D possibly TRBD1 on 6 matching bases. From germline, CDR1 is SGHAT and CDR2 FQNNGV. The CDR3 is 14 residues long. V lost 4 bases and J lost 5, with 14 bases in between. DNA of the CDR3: TGTGCCAGCAGCTGGAATTTCCAGGGGACTGAAGCTTTCTTT. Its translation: CASSWNFQGTEAFF.

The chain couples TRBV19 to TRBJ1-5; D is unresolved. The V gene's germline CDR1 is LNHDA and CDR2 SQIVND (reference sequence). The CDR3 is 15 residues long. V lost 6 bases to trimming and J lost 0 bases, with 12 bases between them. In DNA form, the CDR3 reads TGTGCCAGTAGGCCTGGCGGGGATAGCAATCAGCCCCAGCATTTT. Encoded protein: CASRPGGDSNQPQHF.

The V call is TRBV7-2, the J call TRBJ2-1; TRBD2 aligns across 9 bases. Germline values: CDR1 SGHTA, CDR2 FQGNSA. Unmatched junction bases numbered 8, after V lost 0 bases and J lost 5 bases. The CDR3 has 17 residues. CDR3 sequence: CASSLARAGGQDNEQFF. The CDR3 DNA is TGTGCCAGCAGCTTAGCGAGGGCGGGAGGGCAGGACAATGAGCAGTTCTTC.

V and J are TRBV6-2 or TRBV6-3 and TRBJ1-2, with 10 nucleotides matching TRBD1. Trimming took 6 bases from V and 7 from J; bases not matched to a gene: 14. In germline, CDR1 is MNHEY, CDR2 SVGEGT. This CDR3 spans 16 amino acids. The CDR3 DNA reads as TGTGCCAGCAGCGATTCAGGACGGACAGGGGGAAGTGGCTACACCTTC. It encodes CASSDSGRTGGSGYTF.

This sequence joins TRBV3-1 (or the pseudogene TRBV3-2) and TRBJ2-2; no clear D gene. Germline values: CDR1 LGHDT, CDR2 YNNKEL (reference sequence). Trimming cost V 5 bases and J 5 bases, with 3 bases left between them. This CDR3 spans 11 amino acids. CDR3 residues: CASSLTGELFF. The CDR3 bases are TGTGCCAGCAGCTTAACCGGGGAGCTGTTTTTT.

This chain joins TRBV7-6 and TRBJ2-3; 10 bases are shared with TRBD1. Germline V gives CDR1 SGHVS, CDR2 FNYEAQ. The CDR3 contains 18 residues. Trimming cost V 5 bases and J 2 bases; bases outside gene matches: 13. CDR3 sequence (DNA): TGTGCCAGCAGCCCTACCAGGACAGGGGGTAGTCACACAGATACGCAGTATTTT. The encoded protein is CASSPTRTGGSHTDTQYF.

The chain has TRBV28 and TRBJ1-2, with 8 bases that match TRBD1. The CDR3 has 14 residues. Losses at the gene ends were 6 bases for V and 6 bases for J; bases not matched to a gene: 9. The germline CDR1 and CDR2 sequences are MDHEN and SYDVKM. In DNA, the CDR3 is TGTGCCAGCAGGCTGACAGGGGCGAGGCATGGCTACACCTTC. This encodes CASRLTGARHGYTF.

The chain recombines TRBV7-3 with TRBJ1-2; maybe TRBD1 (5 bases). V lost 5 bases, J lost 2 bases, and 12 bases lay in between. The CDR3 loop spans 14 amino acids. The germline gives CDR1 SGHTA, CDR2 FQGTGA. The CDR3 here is CASSLGGVNYGYTF. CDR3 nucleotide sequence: TGTGCCAGCAGCCTGGGAGGGGTCAACTATGGCTACACCTTC.

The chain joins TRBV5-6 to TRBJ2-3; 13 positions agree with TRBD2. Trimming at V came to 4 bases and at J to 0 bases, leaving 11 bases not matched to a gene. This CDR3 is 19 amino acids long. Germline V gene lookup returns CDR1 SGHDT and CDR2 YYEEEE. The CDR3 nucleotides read TGTGCCAGCAGCCCCGGACTAGCGGGGGCGAAGGGTAGCACAGATACGCAGTATTTT. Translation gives CASSPGLAGAKGSTDTQYF.

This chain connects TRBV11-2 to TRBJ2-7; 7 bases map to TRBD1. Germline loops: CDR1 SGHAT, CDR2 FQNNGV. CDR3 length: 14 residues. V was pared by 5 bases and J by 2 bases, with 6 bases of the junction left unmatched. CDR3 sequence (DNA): TGTGCCAGCAGCCCCTGGGACAGCGCCTACGAGCAGTACTTC. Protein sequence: CASSPWDSAYEQYF.